Following are 29 T cell receptor beta chains from one sample sequenced in a study of cytotoxic CD8 clonotypes in ibrutinib-treated CLL. Method: immunoSEQ multiplex PCR; TCRdb's copy keeps in-frame clones and lacks some. This table has 45,000 or so clones, about three fifths appearing once. The sequenced sample was PBMCs, obtained after 24 months of ibrutinib treatment. These receptors were taken from a human donor with chronic lymphocytic leukemia.

Ten or more counts support this clone. J is TRBJ1-2 and V is TRBV27; D is unresolved. Germline-derived CDR1 and CDR2 are MNHEY and SMNVEV (reference sequence). The V gene lost 3 bases and the J gene lost 3 bases, with 17 bases spanning the gap. This CDR3 spans 16 amino acids. The CDR3 protein is CASSFYPGQNDYGYTF. The CDR3 DNA follows: TGTGCCAGCAGTTTTTATCCCGGGCAGAACGACTATGGCTACACCTTC.

This clone was detected ten times or more. The CDR3 DNA reads as TGCGCCAGCAGCTTGCAAAGCTCCTACAATGAGCAGTTCTTC. This translates into CASSLQSSYNEQFF. The gene calls are TRBV5-1 and TRBJ2-1; D call uncertain. The CDR3 sequence is 14 residues long. V was cut by 1 base and J by 0 bases, with 5 bases left in between. Germline CDR1 reads SGHRS; CDR2 reads YFSETQ.

CDR3 in DNA: TGTGCCAGCTCAAGGGCTCGGGACACCAACTATGGCTACACCTTC. Its protein is CASSRARDTNYGYTF. The chain employs TRBV6-1 and TRBJ1-2; possibly TRBD1 for D (6 bases). There are 15 residues in the CDR3. Per germline, CDR1 MNHNS and CDR2 SASEGT. V was shortened by 8 bases and J by 2 bases, with 18 bases between the two germline ends.

This rearrangement joins TRBV5-6 to TRBJ2-5; D is perhaps TRBD1 (5 bases). This CDR3 is built from 12 residues. V dropped 0 bases and J dropped 5 bases, with 5 bases sitting between them. Germline-derived CDR1 and CDR2 are SGHDT and YYEEEE. The CDR3 bases are TGTGCCAGCAGCTTGGACAGGGAGACCCAGTACTTC. Translated, it gives CASSLDRETQYF.

The chain uses TRBV5-4 and TRBJ1-4; D unclear. V was pared by 0 bases and J by 3 bases, with 6 bases between. The CDR3 contains 14 residues. The germline V gene has CDR1 SGHNT and CDR2 YYREEE (reference sequence). CDR3 protein: CASSLEGANEKLFF. For the CDR3, the DNA is TGTGCCAGCAGCTTGGAGGGAGCTAATGAAAAACTGTTTTTT.

There are a few counts of this clone. The chain links TRBV21-1 to TRBJ1-6; the DNA was not used to check the table's D call, TRBD1. TRBV21-1 is assigned pseudogene status. CDR3 length equals 14 residues. The CDR3 region is CASSTTGCDSPLHF. CDR3 nucleotides: TGTGCCAGCAGCACGACAGGTTGTGATTCACCCCTCCACTTT.

This clone showed up just a few times. The genes are TRBV6-5 and TRBJ2-1; 13 bases align to TRBD2. This CDR3 contains 15 residues. Germline values: CDR1 MNHEY, CDR2 SVGAGI. J was trimmed by 7 bases and V by 4 bases; bases with no gene match: 4. The CDR3 protein is CASSFGLAGANEQFF. CDR3 in DNA: TGTGCCAGCAGTTTCGGACTAGCGGGGGCAAATGAGCAGTTCTTC.

The sample holds many counts of this clone. This chain connects TRBV19 to TRBJ1-1; D perhaps matches TRBD1 (6 bases). The germline CDR1 and CDR2 sequences are LNHDA and SQIVND (reference sequence). Trimming stripped 6 bases from V and 3 bases from J, with 17 bases between. CDR3 length equals 15 residues. In DNA form, the CDR3 reads TGTGCCAGTAGGCACCGGGGGCGAGGGGACACTGAAGCTTTCTTT. Translating gives CASRHRGRGDTEAFF.

This clone was seen more than once but under ten times. V and J are TRBV18 and TRBJ2-5; 12 bases fit TRBD1. Germline V gives CDR1 KGHSH, CDR2 LQKENI. Trimming removed 3 bases from V and 5 bases from J; junction bases left unmatched: 4. The CDR3 extends over 15 amino acids. The CDR3 nucleotides are TGTGCCAGCTCACCCGGGACAGGGGGCTTCGAGACCCAGTACTTC. Translation: CASSPGTGGFETQYF.

This chain links TRBV29-1 with TRBJ1-1, with 10 bases matching TRBD1. The CDR3 is 13 amino acids. V was pared by 7 bases and J by 5 bases, with 7 bases of the junction left unmatched. Germline CDR1 reads SQVTM; CDR2 reads ANQGSEA. CDR3 region: CSGAGQGETEAFF. As DNA, the CDR3 is TGCAGCGGGGCAGGACAGGGGGAGACTGAAGCTTTCTTT.

This clone was detected once. The V gene is TRBV4-2, the J gene TRBJ1-2; 10 nucleotides match TRBD1. The CDR3 is 14 residues long. Germline lookup yields CDR1 LGHNA and CDR2 YNFKEQ. Trimming at V came to 4 bases and at J to 14 bases, leaving 13 bases not matched to a gene. The CDR3 here is CASSPSPTGGGPTF. The CDR3, as DNA: TGTGCCAGCAGCCCCTCCCCGACAGGGGGCGGACCTACCTTC.

The chain carries TRBV6-5 and TRBJ2-3; the D is unclear. Between the trimmed V and J ends, which lost 4 bases and 4 bases, there was a span of 12 bases. Germline assignment: CDR1 MNHEY and CDR2 SVGAGI. The CDR3 loop spans 14 amino acids. Here the CDR3 reads CASSSNRLADTQYF. DNA of the CDR3: TGTGCCAGCAGTTCCAACCGACTTGCAGATACGCAGTATTTT.

This clone was counted between two and nine times. V gene TRBV6-5 combines with J gene TRBJ1-6; a weak D match, TRBD1 (5 bases). V was trimmed by 8 bases and J by 11 bases, leaving 19 bases between them. The CDR3 totals 14 residues. Germline V gives CDR1 MNHEY, CDR2 SVGAGI. For the CDR3, the DNA is TGTGCCAGCGTGGGGACTTGGGGTAAGACACCCCTCCACTTT. It yields the protein CASVGTWGKTPLHF.

V usage is TRBV13 and J usage is TRBJ1-1; D uncertain. Between the trimmed V and J ends, which lost 3 bases and 3 bases, there was a span of 17 bases. The length of the CDR3 is 16 residues. Germline V gene lookup returns CDR1 PRHDT and CDR2 FYEKMQ (reference sequence). In DNA form, the CDR3 reads TGTGCCAGCAGCTTCCCTTTCGGTGGTTGGGACACTGAAGCTTTCTTT. It is translated as CASSFPFGGWDTEAFF.

The chain has TRBV9 and TRBJ2-7, with 11 bases matching TRBD1. CDR1 SGDLS and CDR2 YYNGEE come from the germline V gene. This CDR3 spans 12 amino acids. Trimming at V came to 3 bases and at J to 10 bases, leaving 3 bases not matched to a gene. The DNA for the CDR3 is TGTGCCAGCAGCGCGGACAGGGGGCGACAGTACTTC. It is translated as CASSADRGRQYF.

The chain links TRBV6-5 to TRBJ2-7; 11 positions match TRBD2. Unmatched junction bases numbered 5, after V lost 4 bases and J lost 6 bases. The CDR3 is made up of 14 amino acids. From germline, CDR1 is MNHEY and CDR2 SVGAGI. As DNA, the CDR3 is TGTGCCAGCAGTTTACTAGCGGGGGTGGCCGAGCAGTACTTC. As protein: CASSLLAGVAEQYF.

This clone was counted once. This chain uses TRBV1 with TRBJ2-3; TRBD2 reflects the table's D call only, with no check against the DNA. TRBV1 is a pseudogene. This CDR3 contains 16 residues. CDR3 amino acids: CTSSQDLAGAGDTQYF. Written as DNA, the CDR3 is TGCACCAGCAGCCAAGATTTGGCGGGGGCGGGAGATACGCAGTATTTT.

This clone has just one count. V and J are TRBV19 and TRBJ2-1; weak D call: TRBD2 (5 bases). V gave up 4 bases and J gave up 8 bases, with 15 bases separating them. The CDR3 extends over 14 amino acids. Germline-derived CDR1 and CDR2 are LNHDA and SQIVND (reference sequence). This chain's CDR3 is CASSRRQAIDEQFF. The CDR3 nucleotides read TGTGCCAGTAGTAGGAGGCAGGCTATCGATGAGCAGTTCTTC.

There are a few counts of this clone. The rearrangement links TRBV6-1 to TRBJ2-2, with D hard to call. This CDR3 is 14 amino acids long. V gave up 10 bases and J gave up 4 bases, with 16 bases separating them. Per germline, CDR1 MNHNS and CDR2 SASEGT. CDR3 amino acids: CATRFWRGTGELFF. CDR3 DNA: TGTGCCACCAGGTTCTGGCGCGGCACCGGGGAGCTGTTTTTT.

J is TRBJ2-3 and V is TRBV9, with no clear D. Trimming removed 1 base at V and 1 base at J, with 13 bases between. Germline V lookup: CDR1 SGDLS, CDR2 YYNGEE. The CDR3 is 16 residues long. CDR3 loop: CASSVTVDERTDTQYF. CDR3 in DNA: TGTGCCAGCAGCGTAACGGTTGACGAACGCACAGATACGCAGTATTTT.

V and J are TRBV29-1 and TRBJ2-5; D is possibly TRBD2 (6 bases). This CDR3 has 13 amino acids. Germline V lookup: CDR1 SQVTM, CDR2 ANQGSEA. Between the trimmed V and J ends, which lost 4 bases and 7 bases, there was a span of 16 bases. CDR3 nucleotides: TGCAGCGTTGGCGTCGGAGGGTCGGCGACCCAGTACTTC. Translation gives CSVGVGGSATQYF. Variable domain in full (rest from reference TRBV29-1 and TRBJ2-5): SAVISQKPSRDICQRGTSLTIQCQVDSQVTMMFWYRQQPGQSLTLIATANQGSEATYESGFVIDKFPISRPNLTFSTLTVSNMSPEDSSIYLCSVGVGGSATQYFGPGTRLLVL.

The J gene is TRBJ2-5, the V gene TRBV28; no firm D call. V lost 3 bases, J lost 0 bases, and 11 bases lay in between. The CDR3 contains 15 residues. Germline CDR1 MDHEN, CDR2 SYDVKM. CDR3 nucleotide sequence: TGTGCCAGCAGTTTCCTTAATGGGAACCAAGAGACCCAGTACTTC. It is translated as CASSFLNGNQETQYF. Using reference TRBV28 and TRBJ2-5 for the parts outside the CDR3, the full variable domain is DVKVTQSSRYLVKRTGEKVFLECVQDMDHENMFWYRQDPGLGLRLIYFSYDVKMKEKGDIPEGYSVSREKKERFSLILESASTNQTSMYLCASSFLNGNQETQYFGPGTRLLVL.

The chain is built from TRBV19 and TRBJ2-7, with unresolved D. The length of the CDR3 is 15 residues. The V gene's germline CDR1 is LNHDA and CDR2 SQIVND (reference sequence). Trimming left V 2 bases short and J 3 bases short, with 14 bases between. DNA of the CDR3: TGTGCCAGTAGTATATCTGACCTTAGTATCTACGAGCAGTACTTC. This translates into CASSISDLSIYEQYF.

This clone has at least ten counts. The chain employs TRBV11-3 and TRBJ2-1; D unresolved. The germline V and J ends were trimmed by 1 base and 7 bases, with 20 bases remaining between them. Germline CDR1 and CDR2: SGHNT and YENEEA. The CDR3 spans 17 residues. In DNA form, the CDR3 reads TGTGCCAGCAGCTTAGGAGGCGATACGCGTACAAGGAATGAGCAGTTCTTC. This translates into CASSLGGDTRTRNEQFF.

The rearrangement joins TRBV9 to TRBJ2-3, with TRBD2 matching 11 bases. The V and J ends lost 2 bases and 4 bases, in that order; junction bases with no gene match: 3. This CDR3 has 15 residues. CDR1 is SGDLS and CDR2 is YYNGEE in the germline V gene. In DNA form, the CDR3 reads TGTGCCAGCAGCGTGAGTAGCGGGGGGGCAGATACGCAGTATTTT. Encoded protein: CASSVSSGGADTQYF.

The chain joins TRBV5-6 to TRBJ1-2; D is undetermined. V lost 4 bases and J lost 8, with 21 bases in between. The CDR3 runs to 15 residues. Germline V gene sequence: CDR1 SGHDT, CDR2 YYEEEE. CDR3 region: CASSGRAIVLWGYTF. The CDR3, as DNA: TGTGCCAGCAGCGGGCGGGCGATAGTCCTATGGGGCTACACCTTC.

The chain uses TRBV11-1 and TRBJ2-1; 8 positions agree with TRBD1. With 5 bases clipped from V and 2 bases from J, the junction kept 8 bases outside the gene matches. The CDR3 consists of 16 residues. Germline assignment: CDR1 SGHAT and CDR2 FQDESV (reference sequence). The CDR3 sequence is CASSPGQGGAYNEQFF. CDR3 bases: TGTGCCAGCAGCCCTGGACAGGGAGGTGCCTACAATGAGCAGTTCTTC. Full variable domain (outside the CDR3, taken from reference TRBV11-1 and TRBJ2-1): EAEVAQSPRYKITEKSQAVAFWCDPISGHATLYWYRQILGQGPELLVQFQDESVVDDSQLPKDRFSAERLKGVDSTLKIQPAELGDSAMYLCASSPGQGGAYNEQFFGPGTRLTVL.

This chain links TRBV4-1 with TRBJ2-7; TRBD2 agrees at 7 bases. CDR1 is MGHRA, CDR2 YSYEKL, per germline. The CDR3 is made up of 16 amino acids. Germline trimming cut 4 bases from V and 3 bases from J; bases unmatched to any gene: 12. CDR3 coding DNA: TGCGCCAGCAGCCCCCCCGGGACGGGGGGACTCTACGAGCAGTACTTC. Protein sequence: CASSPPGTGGLYEQYF.

As for this clone: The same CDR3 is also encoded by other DNA sequences in this sample. The chain couples TRBV11-2 to TRBJ2-3; D may be TRBD2 (5 bases). V dropped 6 bases and J dropped 1 base, with 14 bases sitting between them. Per the germline V gene, CDR1 is SGHAT and CDR2 is FQNNGV. The CDR3 sequence is 15 residues long. The DNA of the CDR3 is TGTGCCAGCAGTTTGAGCGGCCAGGGCACAGATACGCAGTATTTT. The encoded protein is CASSLSGQGTDTQYF.